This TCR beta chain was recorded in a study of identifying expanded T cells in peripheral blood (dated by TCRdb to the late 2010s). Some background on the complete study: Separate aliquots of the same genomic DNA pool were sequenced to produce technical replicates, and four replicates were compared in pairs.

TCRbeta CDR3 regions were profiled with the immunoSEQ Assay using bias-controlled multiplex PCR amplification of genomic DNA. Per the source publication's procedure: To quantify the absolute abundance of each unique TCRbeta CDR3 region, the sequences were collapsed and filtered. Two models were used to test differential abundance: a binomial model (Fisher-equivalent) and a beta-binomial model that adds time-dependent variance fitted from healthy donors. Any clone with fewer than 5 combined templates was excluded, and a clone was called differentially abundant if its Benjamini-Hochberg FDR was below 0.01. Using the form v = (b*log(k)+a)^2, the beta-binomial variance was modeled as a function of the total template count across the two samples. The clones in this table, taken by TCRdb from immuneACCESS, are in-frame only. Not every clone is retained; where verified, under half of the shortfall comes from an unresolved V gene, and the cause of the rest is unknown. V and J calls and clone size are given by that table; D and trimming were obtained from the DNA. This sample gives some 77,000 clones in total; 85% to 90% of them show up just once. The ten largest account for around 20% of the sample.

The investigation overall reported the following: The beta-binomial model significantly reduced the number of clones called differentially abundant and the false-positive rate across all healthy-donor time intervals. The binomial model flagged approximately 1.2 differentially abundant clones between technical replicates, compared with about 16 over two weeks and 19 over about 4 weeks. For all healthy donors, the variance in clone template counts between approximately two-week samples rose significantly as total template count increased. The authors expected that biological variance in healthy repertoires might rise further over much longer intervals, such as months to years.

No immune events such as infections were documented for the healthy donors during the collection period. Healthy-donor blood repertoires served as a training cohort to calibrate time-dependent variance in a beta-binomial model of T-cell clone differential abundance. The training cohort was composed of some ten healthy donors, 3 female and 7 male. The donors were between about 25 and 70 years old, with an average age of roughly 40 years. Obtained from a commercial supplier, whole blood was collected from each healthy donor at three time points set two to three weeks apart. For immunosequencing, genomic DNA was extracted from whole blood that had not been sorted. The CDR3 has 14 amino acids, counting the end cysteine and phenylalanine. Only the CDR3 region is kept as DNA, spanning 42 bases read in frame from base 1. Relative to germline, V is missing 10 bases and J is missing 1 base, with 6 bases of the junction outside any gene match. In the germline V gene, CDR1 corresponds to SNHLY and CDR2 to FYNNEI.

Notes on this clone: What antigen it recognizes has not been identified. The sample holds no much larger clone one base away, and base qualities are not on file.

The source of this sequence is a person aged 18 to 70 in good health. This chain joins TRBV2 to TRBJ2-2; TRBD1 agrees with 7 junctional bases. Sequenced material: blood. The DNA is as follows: TGTGCCACCCCGGGACAGATGAACACCGGGGAGCTGTTTTTT. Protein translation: CATPGQMNTGELFF.